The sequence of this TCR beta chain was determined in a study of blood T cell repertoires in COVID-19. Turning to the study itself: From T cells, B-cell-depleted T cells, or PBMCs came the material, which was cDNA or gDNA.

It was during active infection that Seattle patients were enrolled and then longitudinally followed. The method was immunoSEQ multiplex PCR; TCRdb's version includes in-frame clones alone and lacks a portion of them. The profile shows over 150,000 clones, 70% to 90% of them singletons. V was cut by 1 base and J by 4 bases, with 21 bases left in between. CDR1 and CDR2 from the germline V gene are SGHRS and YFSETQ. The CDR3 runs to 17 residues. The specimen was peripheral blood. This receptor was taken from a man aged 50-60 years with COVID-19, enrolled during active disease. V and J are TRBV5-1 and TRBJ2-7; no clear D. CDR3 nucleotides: TGCGCCAGCAGCTTGCCATCCTCCGTCGGCAGGCCATACGAGCAGTACTTC. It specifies CASSLPSSVGRPYEQYF.